This T cell receptor (beta chain) comes out of a study of T cell responses to AZD1222 COVID-19 vaccine. The protocol was immunoSEQ multiplex PCR, while the TCRdb copy is restricted to in-frame clones and leaves out a portion. This table has roughly 130,000 clones, approximately 94% appearing once. Study-level findings and limits: Donors were largely white British and mainly female; clonal diversity was possibly underestimated. With two AZD1222 doses given, Spike-specific TCR breadth and depth both rose. Unmutated variant regions reportedly attract nearly half of all spike-specific TCRs.

On this clone itself: Its antigen is currently unknown.

This CDR3 contains 16 residues. The germline gives CDR1 SEHNR, CDR2 FQNEAQ (reference sequence). Trimming took 2 bases from V and 0 from J, leaving 13 bases between them. V gene TRBV7-9 combines with J gene TRBJ1-1; D is uncertain. This sequence was found in an adult in good health. The source was peripheral blood, collected on day 0 of AZD1222 vaccination. The CDR3: CASSLKQALMNTEAFF. The CDR3 bases are TGTGCCAGCAGCTTAAAGCAGGCGCTCATGAACACTGAAGCTTTCTTT.